These T cell receptor beta chains were read from a single sample in a study of blood T cells in healthy people across ages. TCRdb recomputed calls from the 5' RACE reads with MiXCR, one row per CDR3 protein. The table shows approximately 780,000 distinct CDR3 sequences, with approximately 24% occurring only once. These data were likewise used in another study, on T cells of mothers and their children.

The sequenced sample consisted of blood. These TCRs come from a boy aged 10-17 years in good health. CDR3s include the opening cysteine and the closing phenylalanine or tryptophan. D genes are given only for firm matches.

v_call: TRBV27
d_call: -
j_call: TRBJ1-4
cdr3_length: 15
cdr3_aa: CASSLILATNEKLFF

v_call: TRBV27
d_call: -
j_call: TRBJ1-6
cdr3_length: 13
cdr3_aa: CASSTTGTSPLHF

v_call: TRBV2
d_call: -
j_call: TRBJ2-7
cdr3_length: 12
cdr3_aa: CASSFRAGEQYF

v_call: TRBV11-2
d_call: TRBD2
j_call: -
cdr3_length: 17
cdr3_aa: CASSLLGLADSYNEQFF

v_call: TRBV6-4
d_call: -
j_call: TRBJ2-1
cdr3_length: 14
cdr3_aa: CASSDGSSYNERFF

v_call: TRBV2
d_call: -
j_call: TRBJ1-2
cdr3_length: 13
cdr3_aa: CASSGSLNYGYTF

v_call: TRBV7-9
d_call: -
j_call: TRBJ2-2
cdr3_length: 12
cdr3_aa: CAPAPGPGELFF

v_call: TRBV7-6
d_call: -
j_call: TRBJ2-2
cdr3_length: 17
cdr3_aa: CASSLDLPGISTGELFF

v_call: TRBV2
d_call: -
j_call: TRBJ1-2
cdr3_length: 13
cdr3_aa: CASKDTGSGGYTF

v_call: TRBV9
d_call: -
j_call: TRBJ1-2
cdr3_length: 14
cdr3_aa: CASSPARANYGYTF

v_call: TRBV6-5
d_call: TRBD1
j_call: TRBJ2-7
cdr3_length: 14
cdr3_aa: CASSDRDRFYEQYF

v_call: TRBV3-1
d_call: TRBD2
j_call: TRBJ2-1
cdr3_length: 18
cdr3_aa: CASSPSEGLAGPFNEQFF

v_call: TRBV3-1
d_call: TRBD1
j_call: TRBJ1-2
cdr3_length: 13
cdr3_aa: CASSRAGGEGYTF

v_call: TRBV25-1
d_call: -
j_call: TRBJ2-3
cdr3_length: 15
cdr3_aa: CASSENDGGADTQYF

v_call: TRBV4-2
d_call: TRBD1
j_call: TRBJ1-5
cdr3_length: 16
cdr3_aa: CASSQDENRGNQPQHF

v_call: TRBV10-3
d_call: -
j_call: TRBJ1-4
cdr3_length: 13
cdr3_aa: CAISEAGSLKLFF

v_call: TRBV2
d_call: -
j_call: TRBJ1-2
cdr3_length: 12
cdr3_aa: CASSDPGSGYTF

v_call: TRBV6-1
d_call: TRBD2
j_call: TRBJ2-1
cdr3_length: 14
cdr3_aa: CASNGREGRNEQFF

v_call: TRBV19
d_call: -
j_call: TRBJ2-5
cdr3_length: 13
cdr3_aa: CASNQQLQETQYF

v_call: TRBV9
d_call: -
j_call: TRBJ2-2
cdr3_length: 17
cdr3_aa: CASSVGRNRDYTGELFF

v_call: TRBV14
d_call: -
j_call: TRBJ2-4
cdr3_length: 15
cdr3_aa: CASSRGGGTKNIQYF

v_call: TRBV20-1
d_call: -
j_call: TRBJ2-7
cdr3_length: 13
cdr3_aa: CSAHPGRGSEQYF

v_call: TRBV6-4
d_call: -
j_call: TRBJ2-3
cdr3_length: 16
cdr3_aa: CASSDSVGTSTDTQYF